The 28 T cell receptor beta chains reported below all come from one sample, sequenced in a study of blood T cell repertoires in COVID-19. Measured with immunoSEQ multiplex PCR; TCRdb has only the in-frame clones, and not every one. This sample has about 160,000 clones, with 75% to 90% found just once. Sequencing was done on a sample of peripheral blood. The origin of the receptors is a man aged 18 to 30 with COVID-19, enrolled during active disease.

The rearrangement links TRBV7-2 to TRBJ1-6; tentatively, D is TRBD1 (6 bases). V lost 7 bases to trimming and J lost 5 bases, with 12 bases between them. The CDR3 extends over 14 amino acids. Germline loops: CDR1 SGHTA, CDR2 FQGNSA. In DNA, the CDR3 is TGTGCCAGCAACAGGGACGGAAATAATTCACCCCTCCACTTT. Protein product: CASNRDGNNSPLHF. Looking up the rest from reference TRBV7-2 and TRBJ1-6 gives the full variable domain: GAGVSQSPSNKVTEKGKDVELRCDPISGHTALYWYRQSLGQGLEFLIYFQGNSAPDKSGLPSDRFSAERTGGSVSTLTIQRTQQEDSAVYLCASNRDGNNSPLHFGNGTRLTVT.

This chain links TRBV3-1 (or the pseudogene TRBV3-2) with TRBJ2-3; the D gene is possibly TRBD1 (5 bases). V lost 2 bases and J lost 8, with 14 bases in between. The CDR3 covers 14 residues. Germline CDR1 LGHDT, CDR2 YNNKEL (reference sequence). The CDR3 DNA reads TGTGCCAGCAGCCAACCGACTGGGGCCGGTACGCAGTATTTT. As protein: CASSQPTGAGTQYF.

This clone has more than one count but fewer than ten. The chain joins TRBV28 to TRBJ1-1; the match to TRBD1 covers 9 bases. The CDR3 sequence is 13 residues long. V lost 6 bases, J lost 8 bases, and 7 bases stayed unmatched. Per the germline V gene, CDR1 is MDHEN and CDR2 is SYDVKM. The DNA for the CDR3 is TGTGCCAGCAGCCGGACAGGGGATTGGGAAGCTTTCTTT. Amino acids: CASSRTGDWEAFF.

The chain couples TRBV27 to TRBJ2-1, with 7 bases matching TRBD2. In germline, CDR1 is MNHEY, CDR2 SMNVEV (reference sequence). Trimming at V came to 5 bases and at J to 4 bases, leaving 5 bases not matched to a gene. The CDR3 totals 14 residues. The chain's CDR3 is CASSPLAEYNEQFF. For the CDR3, the DNA is TGTGCCAGCAGTCCCCTAGCGGAATACAATGAGCAGTTCTTC.

This chain connects TRBV5-1 to TRBJ2-1; 12 bases align to TRBD2. CDR3 length: 15 amino acids. With V trimmed by 0 bases and J by 9 bases, 4 bases remained unmatched. Germline V gene lookup returns CDR1 SGHRS and CDR2 YFSETQ. CDR3 residues: CASSLGLAGVVEQFF. The CDR3 region has the DNA TGCGCCAGCAGCTTGGGACTAGCGGGAGTGGTTGAGCAGTTCTTC.

J is TRBJ2-7 and V is TRBV28, with a weak D call TRBD1 (5 bases). Trimming took 8 bases from V and 5 from J, leaving 16 bases between them. The CDR3 sequence is 13 residues long. CDR1 MDHEN and CDR2 SYDVKM come from the germline V gene. CDR3 in DNA: TGTGCCAGCGGTGCAGGGTTGAAGAACGAGCAGTACTTC. Protein sequence: CASGAGLKNEQYF.

The chain links TRBV7-2 to TRBJ1-5, with a possible D match to TRBD1 (5 bases). Germline V CDR1 and CDR2: SGHTA, FQGNSA. The CDR3 loop spans 13 amino acids. Trimming shortened V by 3 bases and J by 7 bases, and 10 bases separated the two germline ends. Written as DNA, the CDR3 is TGTGCCAGCAGCTTGACAGTTGGCCAGCCCCAGCATTTT. The encoded protein is CASSLTVGQPQHF. The complete variable domain, with remaining parts taken from reference TRBV7-2 and TRBJ1-5, reads GAGVSQSPSNKVTEKGKDVELRCDPISGHTALYWYRQSLGQGLEFLIYFQGNSAPDKSGLPSDRFSAERTGGSVSTLTIQRTQQEDSAVYLCASSLTVGQPQHFGDGTRLSIL.

The chain is built from TRBV5-6 and TRBJ1-2, with D perhaps matching TRBD1 (5 bases). The length of the CDR3 is 16 residues. V lost 0 bases and J 2 bases, leaving 14 bases between the germline ends. CDR1 is SGHDT and CDR2 is YYEEEE in the germline V gene. The chain's CDR3 is CASSLAGGRANYGYTF. CDR3 nucleotide sequence: TGTGCCAGCAGCTTGGCCGGTGGCAGGGCAAACTATGGCTACACCTTC.

This rearrangement joins TRBV5-1 to TRBJ2-3; weak D call: TRBD2 (6 bases). Trimming stripped 0 bases from V and 2 bases from J, with 16 bases between. This CDR3 is 17 amino acids long. CDR1 and CDR2 from the germline V gene are SGHRS and YFSETQ. The CDR3 here is CASSLVRRVSVTDTQYF. In nucleotides, the CDR3 is TGCGCCAGCAGCTTGGTCAGGAGGGTTTCGGTCACAGATACGCAGTATTTT.

The rearrangement joins TRBV19 to TRBJ1-5; D remains unclear. Trimming removed 0 bases at V and 6 bases at J, with 18 bases between. Germline V gene data show CDR1 as LNHDA and CDR2 as SQIVND (reference sequence). This CDR3 comprises 17 residues. CDR3 sequence: CASSIEEGLGESQPQHF. The CDR3 DNA sequence: TGTGCCAGTAGTATAGAGGAGGGTTTGGGCGAGAGTCAGCCCCAGCATTTT.

The chain links TRBV28 to TRBJ1-5; possible D gene TRBD1, 5 bases. V was clipped by 3 bases and J by 3 bases, with 12 bases between them. Per the germline V gene, CDR1 is MDHEN and CDR2 is SYDVKM. This CDR3 region has 15 residues. The chain's CDR3 is CASSFEGAYNQPQHF. In DNA, the CDR3 is TGTGCCAGCAGTTTTGAAGGGGCCTACAATCAGCCCCAGCATTTT.

This chain joins TRBV24-1 and TRBJ2-3; a possible D gene is TRBD2 (6 bases). This CDR3 spans 15 amino acids. Germline CDR1 KGHDR, CDR2 SFDVKD. The V end lost 3 bases, the J end lost 0 bases, and 9 bases lay between the germline ends. The CDR3 region is CATSDTGLSTDTQYF. The CDR3 coding sequence is TGTGCCACCAGTGATACGGGACTCAGCACAGATACGCAGTATTTT.

This sequence joins TRBV4-2 and TRBJ2-3; TRBD2 matches at 8 bases. The germline V gene encodes CDR1 LGHNA and CDR2 YNFKEQ. The trim removed 1 base at V and 1 base at J, leaving 1 base unmatched. There are 15 residues in the CDR3. CDR3 protein: CASSQAGGGTDTQYF. For the CDR3, the DNA is TGTGCCAGCAGCCAAGCGGGGGGGGGCACAGATACGCAGTATTTT.

The sample holds one count of this clone. This rearrangement joins TRBV4-3 to TRBJ1-6, with D maybe TRBD1 (6 bases). V was cut by 3 bases and J by 11 bases, with 17 bases left in between. The length of the CDR3 is 15 residues. Germline V CDR1 and CDR2: LGHNA, YSLEER. CDR3 residues: CASSHTEQGRAPLHF. CDR3 nucleotide sequence: TGCGCCAGCAGCCACACTGAACAGGGCCGGGCACCCCTCCACTTT.

To note about this clone: Germline and junction disagree at one end, which may indicate a read error. The rearrangement links TRBV6-2 or TRBV6-3 to TRBJ2-7; tentative D call: TRBD1 (6 bases). Germline values: CDR1 MNHEY, CDR2 SVGEGT. The length of the CDR3 is 11 residues. The CDR3 DNA reads TGTGCCAGCAGTAACTCCGGGACATCGCACTTC. Translating it yields CASSNSGTSHF.

The CDR3 DNA is TGTGCCAGCAGCGGACAGAGCTACTCCTACAATGAGCAGTTCTTC. Translated: CASSGQSYSYNEQFF. The rearrangement links TRBV9 to TRBJ2-1, with TRBD1 as a possible D gene (5 bases). The germline V and J ends were trimmed by 3 bases and 0 bases, with 10 bases remaining between them. The germline V gene encodes CDR1 SGDLS and CDR2 YYNGEE. The CDR3 extends over 15 amino acids.

The chain joins TRBV5-4 to TRBJ2-1, with 7 nucleotides matching TRBD2. The CDR3 spans 16 residues. J lost 5 bases, V lost 0 bases, and 8 bases had no gene match. CDR1 and CDR2 (germline): SGHNT, YYREEE (reference sequence). DNA of the CDR3: TGTGCCAGCAGCTTGGACGTGTCTAGCGGAAACAATGAGCAGTTCTTC. Protein: CASSLDVSSGNNEQFF.

V is TRBV5-1 and J is TRBJ2-1; maybe TRBD2 (6 bases). Germline values: CDR1 SGHRS, CDR2 YFSETQ. CDR3 length equals 13 residues. Trimming took 0 bases from V and 8 from J, leaving 9 bases between them. CDR3: CASSLATGDEQFF. The CDR3 DNA sequence: TGCGCCAGCAGCTTGGCCACGGGGGATGAGCAGTTCTTC.

The chain is built from TRBV4-3 and TRBJ2-2; TRBD2 matches at 7 bases. The CDR3 sequence is 17 residues long. The germline V gene has CDR1 LGHNA and CDR2 YSLEER. After removal of 2 bases from V and 5 bases from J, the junction contained 11 bases not matched to a gene. CDR3 nucleotides: TGCGCCAGCAGCCAATCTCCCGGGACTACCTTGACCGGGGAGCTGTTTTTT. This encodes CASSQSPGTTLTGELFF.

The rearrangement uses TRBV9 and TRBJ2-2; a weak D match, TRBD1 (6 bases). Germline loops: CDR1 SGDLS, CDR2 YYNGEE. V gave up 4 bases and J gave up 1 base, with 14 bases separating them. This CDR3 has 16 amino acids. The DNA of the CDR3 is TGTGCCAGCAGCTCTTCCGGGACACTGAACACCGGGGAGCTGTTTTTT. It yields the protein CASSSSGTLNTGELFF.

CDR3 residues: CASTRTGGTGELFF. CDR3 in DNA: TGTGCCAGCACCAGGACAGGGGGGACCGGGGAGCTGTTTTTT. The gene calls are TRBV28 and TRBJ2-2, with TRBD1 identical over 10 bases. The CDR3 has 14 amino acids. V lost 7 bases to trimming and J lost 5 bases; unmatched junction nucleotides: 4. Germline V gene data show CDR1 as MDHEN and CDR2 as SYDVKM.

The chain links TRBV9 to TRBJ2-1; D ambiguous. Germline lookup yields CDR1 SGDLS and CDR2 YYNGEE. Trimming stripped 5 bases from V and 9 bases from J, with 18 bases between. The CDR3 spans 14 residues. The CDR3 reads CASSVDLGLGEQFF. The CDR3 DNA follows: TGTGCCAGCAGTGTGGATTTGGGCTTGGGTGAGCAGTTCTTC.

The rearrangement uses TRBV7-3 and TRBJ2-1; weak D call: TRBD2 (6 bases). Germline values: CDR1 SGHTA, CDR2 FQGTGA. V lost 5 bases and J lost 5, with 16 bases in between. CDR3 length: 15 residues. CDR3 region: CASSPGGSGDNEQFF. In DNA form, the CDR3 reads TGTGCCAGCAGCCCCGGGGGTAGCGGAGACAATGAGCAGTTCTTC.

The gene calls are TRBV7-2 and TRBJ2-7, with TRBD2 matching 8 bases. This CDR3 is 17 amino acids long. CDR1 SGHTA and CDR2 FQGNSA come from the germline V gene. Trimming took 5 bases from V and 0 from J; bases not matched to a gene: 12. CDR3 DNA: TGTGCCAGCAGCCCCCGAGTAGCGGGACCTAGCTCCTACGAGCAGTACTTC. This sequence encodes CASSPRVAGPSSYEQYF. Combining the CDR3 with reference TRBV7-2 and TRBJ2-7 gives the whole variable domain GAGVSQSPSNKVTEKGKDVELRCDPISGHTALYWYRQSLGQGLEFLIYFQGNSAPDKSGLPSDRFSAERTGGSVSTLTIQRTQQEDSAVYLCASSPRVAGPSSYEQYFGPGTRLTVT.

The genes are TRBV5-6 and TRBJ2-7; TRBD2 is a possible D gene (7 bases). CDR1 is SGHDT and CDR2 is YYEEEE in the germline V gene. This CDR3 has 15 residues. Deletions cut 4 bases from V and 4 bases from J, with 18 bases between. CDR3 bases: TGTGCCAGCAGCGGCTTGGGGGGGCTAAGGTACGAGCAGTACTTC. It codes for CASSGLGGLRYEQYF.

The chain links TRBV24-1 to TRBJ2-2; D unclear. V was trimmed by 1 base and J by 2 bases, leaving 4 bases between them. The CDR3 has 14 residues. In germline, CDR1 is KGHDR, CDR2 SFDVKD. The CDR3 loop is CATSDLSNTGELFF. DNA for the CDR3: TGTGCCACCAGTGATTTATCTAACACCGGGGAGCTGTTTTTT.

This clone was observed once. This chain links TRBV7-2 with TRBJ1-1, with 8 bases that match TRBD1. The CDR3 has 18 residues. The germline V gene has CDR1 SGHTA and CDR2 FQGNSA. V dropped 5 bases and J dropped 1; count of bases not matched to a gene: 15. The CDR3: CASSRSRWTGITNTEAFF. The CDR3 region has the DNA TGTGCCAGCAGCCGGAGCAGATGGACAGGGATAACGAACACTGAAGCTTTCTTT.

J is TRBJ2-7 and V is TRBV12-5; the match to TRBD2 covers 7 bases. The germline CDR1 and CDR2 sequences are LGHNT and FRNRAP. The length of the CDR3 is 16 residues. The trim removed 5 bases at V and 3 bases at J, leaving 13 bases unmatched. The CDR3 DNA follows: TGTGCTAGTGGTCGCCGGTCTAGCGGCAATATCTACGAGCAGTACTTC. Protein sequence: CASGRRSSGNIYEQYF.